This T cell receptor (beta chain) was documented in a study of T cells after yellow fever vaccination. Broader study findings: Post-booster samples contained most primary-vaccination clones (approximately 96% CD4, about 90% CD8). The study found a weaker secondary response that peaked faster, day 5 versus 15. Across the CD4 and CD8 compartments, a small share of clonotypes was present in both.

By 5'RACE template switching, TCR cDNA was produced, with a universal primer site and UMIs added in the process. MiXCR, run by TCRdb on the 5' RACE reads, gives a single entry per CDR3 protein. Of hundreds of thousands of distinct CDR3 sequences detected, 12% appear once; the ten largest clones hold more than 12%. The CDR3 runs 11 residues. Trimming removed 7 bases at V and 5 bases at J, with 11 bases between. The germline V gene has CDR1 SQVTM and CDR2 ANQGSEA. This clonotype was counted ten times or more. What it binds is not known. This material consisted of PBMCs, taken on the day of the yellow fever booster vaccination. The TCR originated in a man aged 25 to 45 who received the YFV17D yellow fever vaccine. The chain links TRBV29-1 to TRBJ1-1; a possible D gene is TRBD1 (6 bases). The DNA for the CDR3 is TGCAGCGCTGGACAGAGGACTGAAGCTTTCTTT. Translating gives CSAGQRTEAFF.